This T cell receptor (beta chain) was obtained from a study of cytomegalovirus exposure and HLA in healthy donors. As concerns this clone: Its antigen is as yet unknown.

Primers for the PCR totalled 60 Vbeta and 13 Jbeta. Using immunoSEQ multiplex PCR, the repertoire was profiled, and TCRdb retains in-frame clones only, with some absent. The sample yields some 190,000 clones, approximately 80% seen once. V lost 4 bases to trimming and J lost 1 base; unmatched junction nucleotides: 6. There are 15 residues in the CDR3. Per germline, CDR1 KGHSH and CDR2 LQKENI. Study results and caveats: Most TCRs appeared rarely, but some public TCRs recurred in many donors.

Sequences were obtained from PBMCs. This clonotype was sampled from a boy younger than 10 in good health and CMV-seronegative. The V and J genes are TRBV18 and TRBJ1-1; 7 bases fit TRBD1. Here the CDR3 reads CASSQGRQGNTEAFF. The DNA for the CDR3 is TGTGCCAGCTCACAAGGGAGACAGGGGAACACTGAAGCTTTCTTT.